The 5 T cell receptor beta chains listed next were all sequenced from one sample in a study of T cells in localized non-small cell lung cancer (dated by TCRdb to about 2020). The receptor library was made with the immunoSEQ multiplex PCR assay. TCRdb provides this immuneACCESS table in a form limited to in-frame rearrangements. Some clones are lacking; in checked studies, under half of them reflect an unresolved V gene, and why the rest are absent is not known. The sample profile shows around 41,000 clones; around 90% of them were found once. Roughly a tenth of the sample comes from the top ten. The sequencing used PBMCs, collected before any cancer treatment. These receptors were taken from a woman aged 35-70 years with stage II lung adenocarcinoma.

The chain recombines TRBV28 with TRBJ2-7, with D possibly TRBD2 on 7 matching bases. CDR1 MDHEN and CDR2 SYDVKM come from the germline V gene. The CDR3 contains 14 residues. V gave up 5 bases and J gave up 3 bases, with 14 bases separating them. The CDR3 loop is CASSARGGLYEQYF. In DNA, the CDR3 is TGTGCCAGCAGTGCAAGGGGGGGCCTCTACGAGCAGTACTTC.

The CDR3 region has the DNA TGTGCCAGCAGGCTAGCGGGGGTTTACAATGAGCAGTTCTTC. It specifies CASRLAGVYNEQFF. V gene TRBV28 combines with J gene TRBJ2-1; 10 bases line up with TRBD2. V was clipped by 6 bases and J by 4 bases; unmatched bases: 3. From germline, CDR1 is MDHEN and CDR2 SYDVKM. This CDR3 has 14 amino acids. Based on the CDR3 plus reference TRBV28 and TRBJ2-1, the full variable domain is DVKVTQSSRYLVKRTGEKVFLECVQDMDHENMFWYRQDPGLGLRLIYFSYDVKMKEKGDIPEGYSVSREKKERFSLILESASTNQTSMYLCASRLAGVYNEQFFGPGTRLTVL.

The J gene is TRBJ2-5, the V gene TRBV7-8; D remains ambiguous. The CDR3 totals 15 residues. Trimming cost V 1 base and J 5 bases, with 14 bases left between them. Germline-derived CDR1 and CDR2 are SGHVS and FQNEAQ. CDR3 nucleotides: TGTGCCAGCAGCTTAGTAAGGGTTAACGCGGAGACCCAGTACTTC. The encoded protein is CASSLVRVNAETQYF.

The chain is built from TRBV6-1 and TRBJ1-5; D remains ambiguous. This CDR3 contains 15 residues. Trimming removed 8 bases from V and 1 base from J, with 15 bases in between. Germline CDR1 is MNHNS and CDR2 is SASEGT. CDR3 nucleotides: TGTGCCAGCTCTGGAAACACTGTAAGCAATCAGCCCCAGCATTTT. It encodes CASSGNTVSNQPQHF.

The rearrangement joins TRBV18 to TRBJ1-1; 8 bases are shared with TRBD1. Germline V gene data show CDR1 as KGHSH and CDR2 as LQKENI. The CDR3 covers 20 residues. The ends lost 4 bases at V and 1 base at J; junction bases unmatched: 20. The CDR3 protein is CASSRSYIGQGGPKNTEAFF. As DNA, the CDR3 is TGTGCCAGCTCACGATCGTATATTGGACAGGGAGGCCCAAAGAACACTGAAGCTTTCTTT.